Following are 2 T cell receptor beta chains from one sample sequenced in a study of T cell changes during pregnancy in multiple sclerosis. Some clones are missing from TCRdb's copy, which holds only in-frame ones; the method was immunoSEQ multiplex PCR. The data hold approximately 28,000 clones, with 89% observed a single time. The specimen comprised CD8+ T cells from peripheral blood mononuclear cells, sampled in the second trimester of pregnancy. Every receptor here comes from a female donor with multiple sclerosis, enrolled in a pregnancy study.

The V call is TRBV5-4, the J call TRBJ1-2; 9 bases fit TRBD1. The CDR3 length is 15 residues. Germline V lookup: CDR1 SGHNT, CDR2 YYREEE (reference sequence). Trimming at V came to 1 base and at J to 4 bases, leaving 5 bases not matched to a gene. DNA for the CDR3: TGTGCCAGCAGCTTGAACAGGGGGCTGAGCTATGGCTACACCTTC. It specifies CASSLNRGLSYGYTF.

The chain couples TRBV28 to TRBJ2-1; the match to TRBD2 covers 10 bases. CDR3 length equals 16 residues. The ends lost 5 bases at V and 8 bases at J; junction bases unmatched: 12. Germline loops: CDR1 MDHEN, CDR2 SYDVKM. CDR3 loop: CASSPVSSGSWYEQFF. DNA of the CDR3: TGTGCCAGCAGTCCAGTTTCTAGCGGGAGTTGGTATGAGCAGTTCTTC.